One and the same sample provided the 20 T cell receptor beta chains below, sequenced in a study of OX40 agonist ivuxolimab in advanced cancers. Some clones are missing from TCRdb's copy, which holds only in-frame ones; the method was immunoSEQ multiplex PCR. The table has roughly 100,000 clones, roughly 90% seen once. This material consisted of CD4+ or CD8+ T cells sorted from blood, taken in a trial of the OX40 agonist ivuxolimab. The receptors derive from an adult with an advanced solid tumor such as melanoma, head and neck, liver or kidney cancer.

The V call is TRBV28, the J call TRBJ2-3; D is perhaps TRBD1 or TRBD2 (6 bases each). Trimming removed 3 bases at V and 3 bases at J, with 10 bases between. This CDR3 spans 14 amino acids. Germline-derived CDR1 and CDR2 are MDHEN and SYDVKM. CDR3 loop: CASSFRGRTDTQYF. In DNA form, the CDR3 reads TGTGCCAGCAGTTTTCGGGGGCGGACAGATACGCAGTATTTT.

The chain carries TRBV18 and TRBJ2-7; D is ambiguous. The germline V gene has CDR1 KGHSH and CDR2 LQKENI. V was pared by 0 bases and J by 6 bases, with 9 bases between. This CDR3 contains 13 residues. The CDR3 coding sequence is TGTGCCAGCTCACCACCGCTGCTTGGCGAGCAGTACTTC. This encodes CASSPPLLGEQYF.

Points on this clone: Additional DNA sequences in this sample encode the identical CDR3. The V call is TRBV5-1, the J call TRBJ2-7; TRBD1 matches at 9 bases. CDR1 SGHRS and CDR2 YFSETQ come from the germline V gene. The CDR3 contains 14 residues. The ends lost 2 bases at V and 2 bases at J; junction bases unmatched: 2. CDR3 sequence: CASSFGDRAYEQYF. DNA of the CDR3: TGCGCCAGCAGCTTCGGGGACAGGGCCTACGAGCAGTACTTC.

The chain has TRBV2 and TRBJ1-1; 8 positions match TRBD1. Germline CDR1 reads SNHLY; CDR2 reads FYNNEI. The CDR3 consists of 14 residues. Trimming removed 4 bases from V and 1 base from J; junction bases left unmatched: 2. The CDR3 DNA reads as TGTGCCAGCAGTGGGGGGACAGGGAACACTGAAGCTTTCTTT. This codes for CASSGGTGNTEAFF.

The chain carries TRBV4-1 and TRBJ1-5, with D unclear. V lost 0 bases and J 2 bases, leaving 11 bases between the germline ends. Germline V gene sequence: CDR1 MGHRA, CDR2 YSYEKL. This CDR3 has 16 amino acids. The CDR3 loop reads CASSQDRWGGNQPQHF. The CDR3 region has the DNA TGCGCCAGCAGCCAAGATCGATGGGGAGGCAATCAGCCCCAGCATTTT.

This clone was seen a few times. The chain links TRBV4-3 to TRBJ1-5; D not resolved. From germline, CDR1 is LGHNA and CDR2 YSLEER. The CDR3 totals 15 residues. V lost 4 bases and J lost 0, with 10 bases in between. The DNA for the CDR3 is TGCGCCAGCAGCCCGGATGCAAATAGCAATCAGCCCCAGCATTTT. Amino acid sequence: CASSPDANSNQPQHF.

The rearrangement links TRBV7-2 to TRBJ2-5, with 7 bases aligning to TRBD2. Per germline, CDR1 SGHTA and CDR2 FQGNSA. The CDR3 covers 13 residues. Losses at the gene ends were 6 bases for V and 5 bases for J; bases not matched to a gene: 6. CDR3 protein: CASRTSFGETQYF. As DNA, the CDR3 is TGTGCCAGCAGGACTAGCTTTGGGGAGACCCAGTACTTC.

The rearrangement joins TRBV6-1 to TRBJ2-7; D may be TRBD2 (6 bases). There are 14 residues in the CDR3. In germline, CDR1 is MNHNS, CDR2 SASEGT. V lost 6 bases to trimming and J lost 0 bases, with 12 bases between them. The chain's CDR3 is CASRPGLSSYEQYF. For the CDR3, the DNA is TGTGCCAGCAGACCGGGACTGAGCTCCTACGAGCAGTACTTC.

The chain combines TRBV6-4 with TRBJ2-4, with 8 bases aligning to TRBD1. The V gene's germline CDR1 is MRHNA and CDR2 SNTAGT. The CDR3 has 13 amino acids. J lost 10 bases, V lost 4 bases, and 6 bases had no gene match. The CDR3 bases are TGTGCCAGCAGTGCCCAACAGGGGGATATTCAGTACTTC. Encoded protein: CASSAQQGDIQYF.

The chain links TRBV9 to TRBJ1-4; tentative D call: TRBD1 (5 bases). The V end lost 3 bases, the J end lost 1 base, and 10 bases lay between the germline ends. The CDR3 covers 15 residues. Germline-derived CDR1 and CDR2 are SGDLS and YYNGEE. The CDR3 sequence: CASSEGPGTNEKLFF. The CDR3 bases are TGTGCCAGCAGCGAGGGACCGGGAACTAATGAAAAACTGTTTTTT.

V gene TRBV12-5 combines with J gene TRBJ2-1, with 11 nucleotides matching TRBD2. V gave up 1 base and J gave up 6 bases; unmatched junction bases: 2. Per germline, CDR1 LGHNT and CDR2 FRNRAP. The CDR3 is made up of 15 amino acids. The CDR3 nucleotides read TGTGCTAGTGGTTTGGGACTAGCGGGAACCAATGAGCAGTTCTTC. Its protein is CASGLGLAGTNEQFF. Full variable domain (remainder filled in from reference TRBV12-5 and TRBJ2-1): DARVTQTPRHKVTEMGQEVTMRCQPILGHNTVFWYRQTMMQGLELLAYFRNRAPLDDSGMPKDRFSAEMPDATLATLKIQPSEPRDSAVYFCASGLGLAGTNEQFFGPGTRLTVL.

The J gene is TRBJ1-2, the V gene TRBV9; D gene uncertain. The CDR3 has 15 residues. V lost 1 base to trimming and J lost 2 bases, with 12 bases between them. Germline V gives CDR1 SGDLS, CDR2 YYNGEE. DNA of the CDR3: TGTGCCAGCAGCGTATCTGGGCGGACGAACTATGGCTACACCTTC. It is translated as CASSVSGRTNYGYTF.

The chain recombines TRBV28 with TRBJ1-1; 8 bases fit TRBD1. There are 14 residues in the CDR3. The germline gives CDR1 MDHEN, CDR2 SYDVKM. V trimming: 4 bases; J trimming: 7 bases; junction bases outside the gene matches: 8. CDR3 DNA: TGTGCCAGCAGTTCCTTTTCCAGGGGGCTTGAAGCTTTCTTT. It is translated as CASSSFSRGLEAFF.

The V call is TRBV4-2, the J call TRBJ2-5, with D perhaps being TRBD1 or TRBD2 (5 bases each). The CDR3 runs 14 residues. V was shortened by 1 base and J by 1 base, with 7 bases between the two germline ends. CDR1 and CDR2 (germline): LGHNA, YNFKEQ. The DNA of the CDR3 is TGTGCCAGCAGCCAAGGGGGGATCCAAGAGACCCAGTACTTC. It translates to CASSQGGIQETQYF.

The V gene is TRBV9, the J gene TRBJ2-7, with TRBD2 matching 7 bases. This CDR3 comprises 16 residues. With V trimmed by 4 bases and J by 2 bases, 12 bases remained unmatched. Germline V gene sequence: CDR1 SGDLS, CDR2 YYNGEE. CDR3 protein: CASSSREAGRTYEQYF. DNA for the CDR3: TGTGCCAGCAGCTCCCGGGAGGCGGGTAGAACCTACGAGCAGTACTTC.

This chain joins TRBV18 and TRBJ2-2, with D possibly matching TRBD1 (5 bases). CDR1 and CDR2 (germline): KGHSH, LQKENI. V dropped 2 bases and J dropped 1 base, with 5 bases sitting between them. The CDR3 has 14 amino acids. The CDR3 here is CASSPTGNTGELFF. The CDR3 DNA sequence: TGTGCCAGCTCACCAACAGGGAACACCGGGGAGCTGTTTTTT.

The CDR3 loop reads CASTGTRSSNQPQHF. The CDR3 DNA is TGTGCCAGCACAGGGACGCGGTCTAGCAATCAGCCCCAGCATTTT. V and J are TRBV27 and TRBJ1-5; possibly TRBD1 for D (5 bases). The CDR3 has 15 residues. V gave up 7 bases and J gave up 0 bases, with 13 bases separating them. Germline V gene lookup returns CDR1 MNHEY and CDR2 SMNVEV (reference sequence).

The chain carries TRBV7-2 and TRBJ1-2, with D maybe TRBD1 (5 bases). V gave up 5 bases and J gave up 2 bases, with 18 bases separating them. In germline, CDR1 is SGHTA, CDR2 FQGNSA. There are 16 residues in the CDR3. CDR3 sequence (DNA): TGTGCCAGCAGCCGGGACGGACGGGAGGCCAACTATGGCTACACCTTC. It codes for CASSRDGREANYGYTF.

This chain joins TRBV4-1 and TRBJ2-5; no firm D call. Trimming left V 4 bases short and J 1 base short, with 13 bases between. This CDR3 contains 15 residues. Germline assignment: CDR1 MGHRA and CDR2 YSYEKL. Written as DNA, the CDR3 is TGCGCCAGCAGCCGGAATAGAGATACCCAAGAGACCCAGTACTTC. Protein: CASSRNRDTQETQYF.

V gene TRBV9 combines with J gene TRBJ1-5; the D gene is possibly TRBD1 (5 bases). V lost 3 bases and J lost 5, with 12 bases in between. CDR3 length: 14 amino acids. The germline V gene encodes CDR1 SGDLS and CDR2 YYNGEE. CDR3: CASSADMADQPQHF. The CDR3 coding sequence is TGTGCCAGCAGCGCGGACATGGCGGATCAGCCCCAGCATTTT.